This TCR beta chain was recorded in a study of cytomegalovirus exposure and HLA in healthy donors. Per the germline V gene, CDR1 is GTSNPN and CDR2 is SVGIG (reference sequence). Trimming took 0 bases from V and 4 from J, leaving 15 bases between them. This CDR3 region has 16 residues. Whole-study findings and limits: An ancestry cluster, one associated with Asian ancestry, reportedly showed fewer N-insertions than the approximately 670-donor mean in a later analysis. Both high specificity and high sensitivity reportedly marked the classifier's diagnosis of cytomegalovirus status. According to an earlier analysis, most TCR beta V segments yielded productive rearrangements about 87% or about 30% of the time.

The PCR employed 60 Vbeta primers together with 13 Jbeta primers. Sequenced by immunoSEQ multiplex PCR; TCRdb stores in-frame clones only, minus some. The repertoire holds approximately 59,000 clones, with roughly two thirds as singletons. On this clone itself: The antigen is unknown.

When sampled, the donors appeared nominally healthy, though they likely had unrecorded immune exposures. The V gene is TRBV30, the J gene TRBJ2-2, with a tentative D call TRBD2 (6 bases). Sequenced sample: PBMCs. The sequence was collected from a man in his forties in good health and CMV-seropositive. CDR3 sequence: CAWSVGGPGGTGELFF. The CDR3 bases are TGTGCCTGGAGTGTAGGCGGCCCCGGGGGCACCGGGGAGCTGTTTTTT.